This T cell receptor (beta chain) was captured in a study of blood T cell repertoires in COVID-19. Study in general: Researchers got acute and convalescent COVID-19 samples from the United States, Italy and Spain.

CDR1 is SGHAT, CDR2 FQNNGV, per germline. The ends were cut back, 2 bases at V and 6 bases at J, with 14 bases in the middle. This CDR3 is built from 14 residues. Clones were read by immunoSEQ multiplex PCR, and TCRdb kept only the in-frame ones, dropping some. Among 63,000 or so clones listed, more than 75% were seen once. The receptor comes from a human donor in a cohort sampled during active COVID-19. V usage is TRBV11-2 and J usage is TRBJ2-7; TRBD2 might be the D (7 bases). The sample was peripheral blood. CDR3 sequence reads: CASSLNPGEGEQYF. The CDR3 DNA sequence: TGTGCCAGCAGCTTAAACCCAGGGGAGGGCGAGCAGTACTTC.